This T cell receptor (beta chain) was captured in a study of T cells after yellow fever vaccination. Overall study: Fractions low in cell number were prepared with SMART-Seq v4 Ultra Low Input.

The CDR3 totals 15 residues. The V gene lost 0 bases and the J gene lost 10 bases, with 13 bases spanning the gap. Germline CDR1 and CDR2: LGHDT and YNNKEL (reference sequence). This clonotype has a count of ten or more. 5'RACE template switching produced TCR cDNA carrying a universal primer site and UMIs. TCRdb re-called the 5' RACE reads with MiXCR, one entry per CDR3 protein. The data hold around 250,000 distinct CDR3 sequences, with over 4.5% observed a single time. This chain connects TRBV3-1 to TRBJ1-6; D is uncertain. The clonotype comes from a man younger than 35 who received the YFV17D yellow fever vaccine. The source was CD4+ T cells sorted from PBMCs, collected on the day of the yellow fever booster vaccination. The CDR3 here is CASSQDVVRGSPLHF. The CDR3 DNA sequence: TGTGCCAGCAGCCAAGACGTGGTGCGAGGATCACCCCTCCACTTT.